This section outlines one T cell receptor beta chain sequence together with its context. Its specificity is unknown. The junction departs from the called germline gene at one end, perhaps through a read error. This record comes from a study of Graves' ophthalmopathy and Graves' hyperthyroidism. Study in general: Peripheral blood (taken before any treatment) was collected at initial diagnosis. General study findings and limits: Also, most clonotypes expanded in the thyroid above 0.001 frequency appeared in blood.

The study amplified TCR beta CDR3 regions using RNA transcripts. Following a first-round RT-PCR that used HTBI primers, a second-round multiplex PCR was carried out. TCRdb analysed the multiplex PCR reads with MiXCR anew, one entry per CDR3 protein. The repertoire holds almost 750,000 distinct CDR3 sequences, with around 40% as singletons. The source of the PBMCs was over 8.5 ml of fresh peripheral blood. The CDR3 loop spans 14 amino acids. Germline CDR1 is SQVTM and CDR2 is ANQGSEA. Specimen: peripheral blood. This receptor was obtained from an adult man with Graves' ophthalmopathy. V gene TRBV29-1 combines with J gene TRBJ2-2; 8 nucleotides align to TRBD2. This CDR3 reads CSVEIAGQGGELLF. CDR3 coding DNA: TGCAGCGTTGAAATAGCGGGGCAGGGTGGGGAGCTGCTTTTT.